The clone carrying this T cell receptor (beta chain) was detected only a few times. CDR1 is MNHEY, CDR2 SMNVEV, per germline (reference sequence). The CDR3 has 15 residues. The V end lost 6 bases, the J end lost 2 bases, and 15 bases lay between the germline ends. Source study methods: The study's classifier, a distant-metastasis tool for papillary thyroid cancer, was built using CDR3 differences across clinicopathological groups. MiXCR reprocessed the PCR reads for TCRdb. The V and J calls come from TCRdb's annotation, not from the publication. The data contain about 20,000 clones, 15% to 18% of them singletons. This record comes from a study of metastatic and nonmetastatic thyroid tumors. No patient received treatment before thyroid surgery.

This sequence was found in a female donor with papillary thyroid cancer or a benign thyroid nodule (not recorded which). Some clones in this sample may be carry-over from other donors' samples. The sample consisted of blood. V and J are TRBV27 and TRBJ2-3; D possibly corresponds to TRBD2 (6 bases). Here the CDR3 DNA reads TGTGCCAGCAGCAAAGCTATACTAGCCACAGATACGCAGTATTTT. Its translation is CASSKAILATDTQYF.